These 19 T cell receptor beta chains came from one sample sequenced in a study of CD8 T cells in ankylosing spondylitis. Each CDR3 protein gets one entry after TCRdb re-called the 5' RACE reads with MiXCR. The sample includes 750,000 to 850,000 distinct CDR3 sequences, 12% of them seen just once. These receptors lack a known antigen. Findings and caveats of the study: Seemingly distinctive of ankylosing spondylitis blood was a TCR beta motif formed by eight highly homologous variants.

The sequenced sample consisted of blood, either unsorted or a sorted T cell fraction (not recorded which). These receptors were obtained from a male donor with ankylosing spondylitis.

V is TRBV12-3 or TRBV12-4 and J is TRBJ1-3, with 8 bases matching TRBD1. This CDR3 is 16 amino acids long. Unmatched junction bases numbered 10, after V lost 5 bases and J lost 4 bases. CDR3 coding DNA: TGTGCCAGCAGTACCCGACAGGGGCCTACGGGAAACACCATATATTTT. Translation: CASSTRQGPTGNTIYF.

This clonotype was observed a few times. The rearrangement joins TRBV4-2 to TRBJ1-1; 10 nucleotides line up with TRBD1. CDR1 is LGHNA, CDR2 YNFKEQ, per germline. Germline trimming cut 0 bases from V and 5 bases from J; bases unmatched to any gene: 12. The CDR3 runs 18 residues. The DNA for the CDR3 is TGTGCCAGCAGCCAAGAGGGACAGGGGAGCGGCTCGAGAACTGAAGCTTTCTTT. Translated, it gives CASSQEGQGSGSRTEAFF.

The rearrangement links TRBV18 to TRBJ1-1; possibly TRBD1 for D (6 bases). The CDR3 spans 15 residues. V was clipped by 1 base and J by 3 bases, with 12 bases between them. Germline V gives CDR1 KGHSH, CDR2 LQKENI. CDR3 DNA sequence: TGTGCCAGCTCACCACAGGGGGGAAAGGACACTGAAGCTTTCTTT. Amino acid sequence: CASSPQGGKDTEAFF.

At least ten counts were recorded for this clonotype. The gene calls are TRBV5-1 and TRBJ2-7, with TRBD2 as a possible D gene (5 bases). Trimming cost V 1 base and J 3 bases, with 8 bases left between them. Germline-derived CDR1 and CDR2 are SGHRS and YFSETQ. The CDR3 length is 13 residues. The CDR3 loop reads CASSLRDIYEQYF. DNA of the CDR3: TGCGCCAGCAGCTTGCGGGATATCTACGAGCAGTACTTC.

In its sample, this clonotype was seen many times. J is TRBJ1-2 and V is TRBV7-8; 8 bases agree with TRBD1. The CDR3 totals 13 residues. The germline gives CDR1 SGHVS, CDR2 FQNEAQ. J was trimmed by 5 bases and V by 3 bases; bases with no gene match: 2. This CDR3 reads CASSFQGAYGYTF. CDR3 DNA: TGTGCCAGCAGCTTTCAGGGGGCTTATGGCTACACCTTC.

This clonotype was seen only a few times. This rearrangement joins TRBV7-3 to TRBJ1-1; D not certain. Trimming stripped 2 bases from V and 3 bases from J, with 13 bases between. The CDR3 spans 15 residues. The V gene's germline CDR1 is SGHTA and CDR2 FQGTGA. In DNA form, the CDR3 reads TGTGCCAGCAGCTTATCCCAGTCTTTTTACACTGAAGCTTTCTTT. Translated: CASSLSQSFYTEAFF. Drawing the rest from reference TRBV7-3 and TRBJ1-1, the complete variable domain is GAGVSQTPSNKVTEKGKYVELRCDPISGHTALYWYRQSLGQGPEFLIYFQGTGAADDSGLPNDRFFAVRPEGSVSTLKIQRTERGDSAVYLCASSLSQSFYTEAFFGQGTRLTVV.

This clonotype has only a few counts. This sequence joins TRBV12-3 or TRBV12-4 and TRBJ1-2, with a weak D call TRBD1 (6 bases). V lost 4 bases to trimming and J lost 4 bases, with 19 bases between them. The CDR3 is made up of 16 amino acids. CDR3 bases: TGTGCCAGCAGTTGGCAGGGGTACCAGGTTGCCTATGGCTACACCTTC. It specifies CASSWQGYQVAYGYTF.

The CDR3: CASSEADRASEQFF. In DNA, the CDR3 is TGTGCCAGCAGTGAAGCGGACCGAGCCTCGGAGCAGTTCTTC. This chain links TRBV6-1 with TRBJ2-1, with D unresolved. This CDR3 is 14 amino acids long. V was clipped by 0 bases and J by 10 bases, with 13 bases between them. CDR1 MNHNS and CDR2 SASEGT come from the germline V gene.

The chain combines TRBV27 with TRBJ2-2; D gene unclear. CDR3 length equals 15 residues. Germline V gene sequence: CDR1 MNHEY, CDR2 SMNVEV (reference sequence). Trimming stripped 4 bases from V and 1 base from J, with 10 bases between. The CDR3 DNA reads as TGTGCCAGCAGTTCCAGACGGCAGAACACCGGGGAGCTGTTTTTT. Amino acids: CASSSRRQNTGELFF.

The chain couples TRBV20-1 to TRBJ2-6, with D unresolved. V was trimmed by 6 bases and J by 1 base, leaving 16 bases between them. The CDR3 runs 16 residues. Germline V CDR1 and CDR2: DFQATT, SNEGSKA (reference sequence). CDR3 loop: CSASLKEFSGANVLTF. CDR3 nucleotides: TGCAGTGCCAGCCTAAAGGAATTTTCTGGGGCCAACGTCCTGACTTTC.

The V and J genes are TRBV7-9 and TRBJ1-6; no clear D. This CDR3 is 15 amino acids long. Germline V CDR1 and CDR2: SEHNR, FQNEAQ (reference sequence). With 2 bases removed from V and 8 bases from J, the gap between germline ends came to 13 bases. The CDR3, as DNA: TGTGCCAGCAGCTTACAGCGGCCAAATGATTCACCCCTCCACTTT. This gives the protein CASSLQRPNDSPLHF.

The chain carries TRBV5-1 and TRBJ2-1; a weak D match, TRBD2 (5 bases). V was shortened by 2 bases and J by 7 bases, with 13 bases between the two germline ends. Germline V lookup: CDR1 SGHRS, CDR2 YFSETQ. This CDR3 has 14 amino acids. The CDR3 coding sequence is TGCGCCAGCAGCTTAAGTGAACCGGGGAATGAGCAGTTCTTC. Translation: CASSLSEPGNEQFF.

This clonotype occurred many times. The V gene is TRBV20-1, the J gene TRBJ2-7; TRBD2 aligns across 9 bases. J gave up 2 bases and V 2 bases, and 7 bases lay outside the gene matches. Germline values: CDR1 DFQATT, CDR2 SNEGSKA (reference sequence). The CDR3 loop spans 15 amino acids. For the CDR3, the DNA is TGCAGTGCTAGAAGGGCGACTAGCGGACCCTACGAGCAGTACTTC. Translation gives CSARRATSGPYEQYF.

This clonotype was seen a few times. This chain links TRBV20-1 with TRBJ2-7; D is unresolved. The germline V gene encodes CDR1 DFQATT and CDR2 SNEGSKA (reference sequence). V shed 0 bases and J shed 3 bases, with 9 bases lying between them. This CDR3 is 13 amino acids long. The CDR3 sequence is CSARDPRHYEQYF. In DNA, the CDR3 is TGCAGTGCTAGAGATCCTCGGCACTACGAGCAGTACTTC.

This clonotype was observed a handful of times. CDR3 in amino acids: CSPPRRGGTDTQYF. The CDR3 DNA sequence: TGCAGTCCACCACGGAGAGGCGGCACAGATACGCAGTATTTT. The chain links TRBV20-1 to TRBJ2-3; no firm D call. The CDR3 has 14 residues. With 8 bases removed from V and 1 base from J, the gap between germline ends came to 16 bases. Looked up from germline, CDR1 is DFQATT and CDR2 is SNEGSKA (reference sequence).

This clonotype came up a few times. This chain links TRBV3-1 with TRBJ2-7; 7 positions agree with TRBD2. The junction had 6 bases not matched to a gene; V was cut back by 1 base and J by 6 bases. The germline gives CDR1 LGHDT, CDR2 YNNKEL (reference sequence). This CDR3 comprises 14 residues. This CDR3 is CASSQASGKGEQYF. The CDR3 DNA sequence: TGTGCCAGCAGCCAAGCAAGCGGGAAGGGCGAGCAGTACTTC.

In its sample, this clonotype was seen a few times. V usage is TRBV7-2 and J usage is TRBJ1-1, with 7 nucleotides matching TRBD1. CDR1 is SGHTA, CDR2 FQGNSA, per germline. The ends lost 3 bases at V and 1 base at J; junction bases unmatched: 2. There are 14 residues in the CDR3. CDR3 residues: CASSFRTGNTEAFF. DNA for the CDR3: TGTGCCAGCAGCTTTCGGACAGGGAACACTGAAGCTTTCTTT.

There are a few counts of this clonotype. The V and J genes are TRBV6-5 and TRBJ2-5; tentative D call: TRBD1 (6 bases). The CDR3 extends over 12 amino acids. Per the germline V gene, CDR1 is MNHEY and CDR2 is SVGAGI. V lost 6 bases and J 7 bases, leaving 12 bases between the germline ends. The CDR3 bases are TGTGCCAGCAGCCGGACAGAAGGGACCCAGTACTTC. This encodes CASSRTEGTQYF.

The CDR3 nucleotides are TGTGCCGGAGGGGGGGTGAGCACAGATACGCAGTATTTT. Its translation: CAGGGVSTDTQYF. J is TRBJ2-3 and V is TRBV28; maybe TRBD2 (7 bases). Trimming shortened V by 11 bases and J by 0 bases, and 12 bases separated the two germline ends. Germline V gene lookup returns CDR1 MDHEN and CDR2 SYDVKM. The CDR3 spans 13 residues.